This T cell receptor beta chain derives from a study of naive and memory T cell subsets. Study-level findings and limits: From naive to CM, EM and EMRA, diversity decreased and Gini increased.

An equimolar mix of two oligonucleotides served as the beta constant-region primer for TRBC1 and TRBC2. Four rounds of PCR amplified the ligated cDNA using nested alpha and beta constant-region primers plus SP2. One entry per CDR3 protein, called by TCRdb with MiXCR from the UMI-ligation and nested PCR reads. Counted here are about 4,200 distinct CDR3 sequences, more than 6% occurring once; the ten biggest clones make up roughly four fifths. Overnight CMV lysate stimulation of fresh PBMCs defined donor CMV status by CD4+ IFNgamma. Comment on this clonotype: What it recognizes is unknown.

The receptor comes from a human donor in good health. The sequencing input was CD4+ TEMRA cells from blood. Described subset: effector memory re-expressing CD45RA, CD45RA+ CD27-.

The CDR3 DNA reads as TGCGCCAGCAGTGAAGGACAGAGGAGGCAAGAGACCCAGTACTTC. Residues: CASSEGQRRQETQYF. The genes are TRBV5-1 and TRBJ2-5, with a possible D match to TRBD1 (6 bases). The CDR3 totals 15 residues. Germline lookup yields CDR1 SGHRS and CDR2 YFSETQ. Trimming took off 5 bases at V and 2 bases at J, with 16 bases between the two ends. Together with reference TRBV5-1 and TRBJ2-5, the CDR3 gives the full variable domain: KAGVTQTPRYLIKTRGQQVTLSCSPISGHRSVSWYQQTPGQGLQFLFEYFSETQRNKGNFPGRFSGRQFSNSRSEMNVSTLELGDSALYLCASSEGQRRQETQYFGPGTRLLVL.